This TCR beta chain stems from a study of blood T cells in healthy people across ages. V shed 7 bases, J shed 0 bases, and the junction held 6 bases outside the gene matches. The CDR3 sequence is 14 residues long. The germline V gene has CDR1 SNHLY and CDR2 FYNNEI. Using a J-beta primer mix together with a sample-barcoded 5' primer, a second PCR was run for roughly 7 to 11 cycles. Each CDR3 protein is one row after TCRdb ran MiXCR on the 5' RACE reads. This sample carries hundreds of thousands of distinct CDR3 sequences, approximately 43% of them seen once, and the ten largest clones take less than 25%.

Sequencing was performed on blood. This sequence was found in a woman in her sixties or seventies in good health. This chain joins TRBV2 and TRBJ2-7; 7 bases match TRBD1. Here the CDR3 reads CASKRDRSSYEQYF. CDR3 coding DNA: TGTGCCAGCAAGAGGGACAGAAGCTCCTACGAGCAGTACTTC.